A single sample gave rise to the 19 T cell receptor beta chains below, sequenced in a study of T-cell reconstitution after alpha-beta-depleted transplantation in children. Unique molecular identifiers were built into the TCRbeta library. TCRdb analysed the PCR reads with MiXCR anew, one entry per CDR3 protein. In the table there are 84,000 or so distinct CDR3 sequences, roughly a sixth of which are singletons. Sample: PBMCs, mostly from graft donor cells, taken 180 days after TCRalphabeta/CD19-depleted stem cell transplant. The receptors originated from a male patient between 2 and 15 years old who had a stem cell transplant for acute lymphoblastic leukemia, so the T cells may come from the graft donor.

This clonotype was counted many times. The CDR3 sequence: CASSRDRDSYNEQFF. For the CDR3, the DNA is TGTGCCAGCAGCCGAGACAGGGATTCATACAATGAGCAGTTCTTC. V usage is TRBV7-2 and J usage is TRBJ2-1, with 7 bases lining up with TRBD1. Per the germline V gene, CDR1 is SGHTA and CDR2 is FQGNSA. V trimming: 5 bases; J trimming: 4 bases; junction bases outside the gene matches: 8. This CDR3 contains 15 residues.

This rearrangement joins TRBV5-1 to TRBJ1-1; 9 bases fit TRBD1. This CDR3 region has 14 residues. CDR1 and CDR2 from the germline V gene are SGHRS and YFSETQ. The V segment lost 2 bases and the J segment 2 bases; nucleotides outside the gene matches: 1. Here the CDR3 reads CASSLTGGNTEAFF. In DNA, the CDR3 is TGCGCCAGCAGCTTAACAGGGGGCAACACTGAAGCTTTCTTT. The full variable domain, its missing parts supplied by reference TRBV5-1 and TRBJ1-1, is KAGVTQTPRYLIKTRGQQVTLSCSPISGHRSVSWYQQTPGQGLQFLFEYFSETQRNKGNFPGRFSGRQFSNSRSEMNVSTLELGDSALYLCASSLTGGNTEAFFGQGTRLTVV.

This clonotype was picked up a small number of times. CDR3: CASSLPGWTEAFF. CDR3 nucleotides: TGTGCCAGCAGCTTACCGGGGTGGACTGAAGCTTTCTTT. The chain uses TRBV7-9 and TRBJ1-1; D is undetermined. The germline CDR1 and CDR2 sequences are SEHNR and FQNEAQ (reference sequence). Trimming cost V 2 bases and J 5 bases, with 9 bases left between them. The CDR3 runs 13 residues.

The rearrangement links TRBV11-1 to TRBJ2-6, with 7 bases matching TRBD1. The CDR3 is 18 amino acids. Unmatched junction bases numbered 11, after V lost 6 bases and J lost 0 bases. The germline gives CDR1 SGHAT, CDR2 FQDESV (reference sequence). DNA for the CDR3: TGTGCCAGCAGAGACACAGGGGTCTATAGCTCTGGGGCCAACGTCCTGACTTTC. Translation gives CASRDTGVYSSGANVLTF.

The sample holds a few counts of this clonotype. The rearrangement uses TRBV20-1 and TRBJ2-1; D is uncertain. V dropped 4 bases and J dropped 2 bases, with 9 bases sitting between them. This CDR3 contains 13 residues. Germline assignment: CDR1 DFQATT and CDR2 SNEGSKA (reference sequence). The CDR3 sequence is CSATSLPYNEQFF. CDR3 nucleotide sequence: TGCAGTGCTACCTCGTTGCCCTACAATGAGCAGTTCTTC.

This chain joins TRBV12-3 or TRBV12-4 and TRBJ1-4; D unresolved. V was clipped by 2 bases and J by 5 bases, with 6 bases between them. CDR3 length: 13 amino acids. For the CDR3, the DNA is TGTGCCAGCAGTTTACACCTAAATGAAAAACTGTTTTTT. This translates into CASSLHLNEKLFF.

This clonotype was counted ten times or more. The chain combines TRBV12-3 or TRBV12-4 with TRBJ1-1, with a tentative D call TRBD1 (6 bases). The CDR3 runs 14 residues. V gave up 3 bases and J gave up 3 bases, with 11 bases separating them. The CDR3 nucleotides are TGTGCCAGCAGTTTGGGGGGCGGAGACACTGAAGCTTTCTTT. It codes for CASSLGGGDTEAFF.

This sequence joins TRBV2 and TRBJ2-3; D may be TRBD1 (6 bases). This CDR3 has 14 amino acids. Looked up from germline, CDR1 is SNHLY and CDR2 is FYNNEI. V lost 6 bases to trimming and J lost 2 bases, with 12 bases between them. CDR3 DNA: TGTGCCAGCAGCCAGGGACATCACACAGATACGCAGTATTTT. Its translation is CASSQGHHTDTQYF.

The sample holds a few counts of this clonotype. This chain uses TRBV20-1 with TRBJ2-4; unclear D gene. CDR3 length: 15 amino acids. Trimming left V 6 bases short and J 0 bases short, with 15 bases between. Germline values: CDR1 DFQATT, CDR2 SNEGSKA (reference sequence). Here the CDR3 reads CSAEKTTLAKNIQYF. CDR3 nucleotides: TGCAGTGCCGAAAAAACAACTCTAGCCAAAAACATTCAGTACTTC.

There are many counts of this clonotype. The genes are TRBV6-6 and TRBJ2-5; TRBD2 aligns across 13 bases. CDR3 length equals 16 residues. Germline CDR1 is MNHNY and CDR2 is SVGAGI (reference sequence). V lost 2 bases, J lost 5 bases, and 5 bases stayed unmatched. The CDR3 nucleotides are TGTGCCAGCAGTTACAAACTAGCGGGGGGGCCGGAGACCCAGTACTTC. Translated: CASSYKLAGGPETQYF.

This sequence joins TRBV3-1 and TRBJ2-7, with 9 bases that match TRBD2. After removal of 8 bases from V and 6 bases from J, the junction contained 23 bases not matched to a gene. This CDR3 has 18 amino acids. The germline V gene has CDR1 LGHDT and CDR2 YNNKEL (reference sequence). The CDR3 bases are TGTGCCAGCTGTCACCCGGGACTAGCTGGGAGGAGGGCTCTCGAGCAGTACTTC. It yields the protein CASCHPGLAGRRALEQYF.

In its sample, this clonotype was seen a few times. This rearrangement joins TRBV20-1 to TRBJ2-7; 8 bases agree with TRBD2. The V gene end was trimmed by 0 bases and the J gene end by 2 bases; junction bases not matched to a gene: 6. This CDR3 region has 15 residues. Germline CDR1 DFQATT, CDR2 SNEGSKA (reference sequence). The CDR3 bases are TGCAGTGCTAGAGATATTAGCGGGGCTACCTACGAGCAGTACTTC. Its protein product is CSARDISGATYEQYF.

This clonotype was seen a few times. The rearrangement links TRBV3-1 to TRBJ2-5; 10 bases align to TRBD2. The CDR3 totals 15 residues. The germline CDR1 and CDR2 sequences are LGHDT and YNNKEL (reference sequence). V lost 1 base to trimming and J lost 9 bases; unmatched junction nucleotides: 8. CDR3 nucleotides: TGTGCCAGCAGCCAAGGGACTAGCGGCCGGGGGGCCCAGTACTTC. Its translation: CASSQGTSGRGAQYF.

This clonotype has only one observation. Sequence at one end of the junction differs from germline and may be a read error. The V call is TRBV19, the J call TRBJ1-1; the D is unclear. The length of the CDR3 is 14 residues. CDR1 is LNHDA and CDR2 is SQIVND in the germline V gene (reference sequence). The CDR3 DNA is TGTGCCAGTGGTATAGGAGGCGCGGAAACTGAAGCTTTCTTT. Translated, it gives CASGIGGAETEAFF.

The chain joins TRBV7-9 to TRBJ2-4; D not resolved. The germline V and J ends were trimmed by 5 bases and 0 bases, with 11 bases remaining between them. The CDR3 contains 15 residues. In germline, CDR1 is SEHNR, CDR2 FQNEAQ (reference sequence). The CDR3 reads CASSTDREAKNIQYF. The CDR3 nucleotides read TGTGCCAGCAGCACCGACCGTGAAGCCAAAAACATTCAGTACTTC.

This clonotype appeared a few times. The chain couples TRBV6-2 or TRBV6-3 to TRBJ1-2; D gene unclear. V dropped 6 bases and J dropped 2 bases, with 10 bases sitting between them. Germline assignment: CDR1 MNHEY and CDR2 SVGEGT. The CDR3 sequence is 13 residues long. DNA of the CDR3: TGTGCCAGCAGCCCTACAGAGAACTATGGCTACACCTTC. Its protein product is CASSPTENYGYTF.

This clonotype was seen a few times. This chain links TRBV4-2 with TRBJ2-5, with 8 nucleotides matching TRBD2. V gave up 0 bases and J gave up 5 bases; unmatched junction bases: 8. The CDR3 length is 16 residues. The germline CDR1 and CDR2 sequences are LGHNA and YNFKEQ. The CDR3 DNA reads TGTGCCAGCAGCCAAGAGGTGGGACTAGGTTTGGAGACCCAGTACTTC. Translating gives CASSQEVGLGLETQYF.

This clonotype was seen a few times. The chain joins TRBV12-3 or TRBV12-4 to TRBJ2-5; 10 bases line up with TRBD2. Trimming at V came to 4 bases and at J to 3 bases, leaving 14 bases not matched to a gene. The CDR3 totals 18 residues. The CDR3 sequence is CASSSPRPLAGVKETQYF. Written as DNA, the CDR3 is TGTGCCAGCAGTTCGCCGCGACCTCTAGCGGGGGTTAAAGAGACCCAGTACTTC.

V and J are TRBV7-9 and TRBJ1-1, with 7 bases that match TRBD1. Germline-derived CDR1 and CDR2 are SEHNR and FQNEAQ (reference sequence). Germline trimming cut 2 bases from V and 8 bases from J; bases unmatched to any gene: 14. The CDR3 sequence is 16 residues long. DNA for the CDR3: TGTGCCAGCAGCTTACTAGGCTTGAGGGGGCAGTCAGAAGCTTTCTTT. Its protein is CASSLLGLRGQSEAFF.